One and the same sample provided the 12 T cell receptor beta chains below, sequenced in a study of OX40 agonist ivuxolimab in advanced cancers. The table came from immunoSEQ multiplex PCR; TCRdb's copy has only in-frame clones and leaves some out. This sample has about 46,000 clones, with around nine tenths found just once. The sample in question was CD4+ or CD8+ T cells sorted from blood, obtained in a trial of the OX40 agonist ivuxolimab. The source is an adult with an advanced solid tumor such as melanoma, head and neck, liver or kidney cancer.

The CDR3, as DNA: TGTGCCTGGAGTGTGCTGGGAAGTCTCGAGCAGTACTTC. This translates into CAWSVLGSLEQYF. The chain employs TRBV30 and TRBJ2-7; no clear D gene. This CDR3 comprises 13 residues. The V and J ends lost 0 bases and 6 bases respectively, with 12 bases between them. Per germline, CDR1 GTSNPN and CDR2 SVGIG (reference sequence).

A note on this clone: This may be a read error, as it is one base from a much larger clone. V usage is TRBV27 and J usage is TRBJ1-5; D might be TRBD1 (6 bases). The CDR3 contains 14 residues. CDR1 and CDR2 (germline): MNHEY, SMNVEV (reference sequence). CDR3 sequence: CVSSLRGLDQPQHF. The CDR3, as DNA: TGTGTCAGCAGTTTGAGGGGGTTAGATCAGCCCCAGCATTTT.

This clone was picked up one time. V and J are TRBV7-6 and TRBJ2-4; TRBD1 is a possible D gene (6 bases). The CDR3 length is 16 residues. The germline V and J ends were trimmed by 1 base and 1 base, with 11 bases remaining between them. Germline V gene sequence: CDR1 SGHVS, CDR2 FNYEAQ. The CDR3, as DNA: TGTGCCAGCAGCTTAGACCCAGGGGACGCCAAAAACATTCAGTACTTC. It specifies CASSLDPGDAKNIQYF. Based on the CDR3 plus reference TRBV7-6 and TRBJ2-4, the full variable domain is GAGVSQSPRYKVTKRGQDVALRCDPISGHVSLYWYRQALGQGPEFLTYFNYEAQQDKSGLPNDRFSAERPEGSISTLTIQRTEQRDSAMYRCASSLDPGDAKNIQYFGAGTRLSVL.

CDR3 bases: TGTGCCAGCAGTCCCCATTTCATCAATGAGCAGTTCTTC. This sequence encodes CASSPHFINEQFF. This chain uses TRBV27 with TRBJ2-1; D gene uncertain. Trimming removed 5 bases from V and 6 bases from J, with 11 bases in between. CDR1 and CDR2 from the germline V gene are MNHEY and SMNVEV (reference sequence). The CDR3 covers 13 residues.

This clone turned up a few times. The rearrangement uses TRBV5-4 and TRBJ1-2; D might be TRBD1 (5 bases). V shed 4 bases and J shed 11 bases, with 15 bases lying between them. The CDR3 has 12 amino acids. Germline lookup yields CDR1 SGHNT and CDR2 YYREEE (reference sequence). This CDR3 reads CASSPGLREYTF. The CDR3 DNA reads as TGTGCCAGCAGCCCGGGCCTCAGGGAGTACACCTTC.

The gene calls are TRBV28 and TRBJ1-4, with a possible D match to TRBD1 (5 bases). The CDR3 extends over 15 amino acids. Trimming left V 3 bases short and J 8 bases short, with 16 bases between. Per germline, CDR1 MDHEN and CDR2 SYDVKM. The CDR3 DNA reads TGTGCCAGCAGTTTGGGGCAGCTCAAAGCGGAAAAACTGTTTTTT. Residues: CASSLGQLKAEKLFF.

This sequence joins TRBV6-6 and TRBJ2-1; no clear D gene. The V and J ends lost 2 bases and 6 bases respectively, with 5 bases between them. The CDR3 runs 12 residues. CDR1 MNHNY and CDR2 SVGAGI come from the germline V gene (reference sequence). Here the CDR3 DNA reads TGTGCCAGCAGTTACACCCCCAATGAGCAGTTCTTC. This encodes CASSYTPNEQFF.

The CDR3 loop is CASSQGDLRNEAFF. The CDR3 region has the DNA TGTGCCAGCAGCCAAGGGGACTTGCGAAACGAAGCTTTCTTT. The chain recombines TRBV28 with TRBJ1-1, with D possibly matching TRBD1 (5 bases). CDR1 and CDR2 (germline): MDHEN, SYDVKM. This CDR3 is 14 amino acids long. V shed 6 bases and J shed 8 bases, with 19 bases lying between them.

As DNA, the CDR3 is TGTGCCAGCAGCTCACGTAGCGGGAGCCTGCCAGATACGCAGTATTTT. Translated: CASSSRSGSLPDTQYF. This chain joins TRBV7-9 and TRBJ2-3; 9 bases line up with TRBD2. V was pared by 4 bases and J by 4 bases, with 9 bases of the junction left unmatched. The length of the CDR3 is 16 residues. Germline loops: CDR1 SEHNR, CDR2 FQNEAQ (reference sequence).

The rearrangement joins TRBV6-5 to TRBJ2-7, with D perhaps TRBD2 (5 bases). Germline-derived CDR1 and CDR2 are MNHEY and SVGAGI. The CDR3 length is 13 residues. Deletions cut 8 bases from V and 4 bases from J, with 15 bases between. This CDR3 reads CASRERSAYEQYF. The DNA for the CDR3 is TGTGCCAGCCGGGAACGGAGCGCTTACGAGCAGTACTTC.

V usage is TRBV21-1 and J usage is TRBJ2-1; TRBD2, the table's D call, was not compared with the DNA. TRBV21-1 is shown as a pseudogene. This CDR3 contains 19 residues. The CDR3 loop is CASSALPGGTSGSYNEQFF. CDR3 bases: TGTGCCAGCAGCGCCCTTCCGGGTGGGACTAGCGGATCCTACAATGAGCAGTTCTTC.

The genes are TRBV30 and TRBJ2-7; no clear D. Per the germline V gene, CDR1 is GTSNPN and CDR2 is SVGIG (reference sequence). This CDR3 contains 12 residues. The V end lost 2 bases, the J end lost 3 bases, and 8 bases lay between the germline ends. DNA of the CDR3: TGTGCCTGGAGTCCTGGATTCTACGAGCAGTACTTC. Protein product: CAWSPGFYEQYF.